This TCR beta chain derives from a study of T cell responses to AZD1222 COVID-19 vaccine listed by TCRdb under 2021. Looking at the study overall: TCR sequencing was performed for about 250 trial participants, of whom about 200 were given two doses of AZD1222 and around 25 were given two doses of MenACWY control vaccine. Trial participants were enrolled by age into subgroups of 18-55, 56-69 and 70-plus years, and about 150, 27 and 61 TCR-sequenced participants, respectively, were included in these subgroups.

V loses 3 bases, J loses 2 bases, and the germline ends lie 11 bases apart. The CDR3 holds 14 amino acids from the cysteine to the phenylalanine. CDR3 DNA only is kept here, 42 bases in frame from base 1. As encoded in the germline V gene, CDR1 is MGHDK while CDR2 is SYGVNS. The investigation overall reported the following: Vaccine-associated CD4 TCRs spanned the whole spike protein, with dominant responses in regions 160-218 and 743-854. Because no day 14 peak-response samples were available, repertoires were characterized only after the peak T cell response. A significant rise in spike-specific TCR breadth and depth was observed after two AZD1222 doses relative to day 0 and relative to MenACWY recipients. In the small 56-69-year group, the increase in depth fell short of significance, most likely because of low power. Conclusions about previously exposed vaccinees are limited because only 5 or 6 AZD1222 recipients were SARS-CoV-2 seropositive at baseline. Most participants were white British and females outnumbered males, and the authors suggested that clonal diversity may have been underestimated. Reportedly, close to half of the unique spike-specific TCRs recognized epitopes lying outside the regions that are mutated in the B.1.351 and B.1.1.7 variants.

Note on this clone: The target of this receptor is not known. No quality values exist for individual bases; no much larger clone is one base distant.

The CDR3 regions of human TCRbeta chains were analyzed by immunosequencing. The paper's processing steps were these. Repertoire TCRs were matched against a reference library of SARS-CoV-2-specific TCRs generated with the MIRA antigen-specificity platform. Breadth was defined as the fraction of unique TCRs that were SARS-CoV-2-associated. Depth was defined as the fraction of total T cells that were SARS-CoV-2-associated. Using the MIRA data, each spike-specific TCR was mapped to the spike region that the TCR reacts to and placed in a CD4 or CD8 class. Log10-transformed breadth and depth values were compared by one-way ANOVA with Sidak's multiple comparisons tests. TCRdb carries this immuneACCESS record with in-frame sequences only. Its versions omit some clonotypes, under half of them owing to an unresolved V gene in the studies checked, with the rest unexplained. The V and J calls and clone size are taken from that table; D and trimming were inferred from the DNA. Recorded for this sample are about 180,000 clones; about 90% of them occurred a single time. Jointly, the top ten make up more than 3.5% of the sample.

The time point label, read with the paper, signifies: about 28 days (+/-7) after the second vaccine dose. In light of the paper, this sample's treatment or condition label describes: meningococcal conjugate vaccine given as trial control. Vaccinee samples came from UK trials COV001 and COV002, including a single-blind randomized controlled phase 2/3 trial of AZD1222 (ChAdOx1 nCoV-19) in healthy adults. For TCRbeta chain sequencing, PBMC samples were collected from trial participants at day 0 and at day 28 after the second dose. This receptor was identified in an adult who received the MenACWY meningococcal vaccine as a control. The sequence is built from TRBV25-1 and TRBJ2-7; tentative D gene TRBD2, with 5 bases matching. Specimen: peripheral blood, collected 28 days after the second dose of the MenACWY control vaccine. The encoded CDR3 is CASSDPHGAYEQYF. The nucleotides are TGTGCCAGCAGTGACCCTCACGGGGCCTACGAGCAGTACTTC.